This T cell receptor (beta chain) originates from a study of T and B cells in COVID-19 patients. About the research overall: Blood was sampled from COVID-19 patients who were either actively infected or recovered. The study, taken as a whole, reports: Patients with COVID-19 reportedly showed strongly skewed T cell receptor beta variable and joining gene usage. Active COVID-19 showed highly clonal TRB repertoires; recovery showed diversity and richness above healthy donors. Early severe-case samples and blood from mildly ill patients during symptoms were in short supply.

Blood genomic DNA input for TRB amplification was 250-500 ng. TRB rearrangements were amplified by multiplex PCR with BIOMED2 TRB-A/B primers. TCRdb re-analysed the multiplex PCR reads in MiXCR, keeping a single row per CDR3 protein. Among about 9,300 distinct CDR3 sequences listed, approximately 37% were seen once. Germline CDR1 is SQVTM and CDR2 is ANQGSEA. There are 11 residues in the CDR3. Trimming left V 6 bases short and J 7 bases short, with 12 bases between. This clonotype appeared a few times. Its matching antigen is unknown. This TCR derives from a human donor with active COVID-19. The gene calls are TRBV29-1 and TRBJ1-2; D is unclear. Sequencing used blood. The chain's CDR3 is CSVPGERGYTF. The CDR3 DNA is TGCAGCGTCCCAGGAGAACGTGGCTACACCTTC.